This TCR beta chain appears in the sequencing data of a study of shared clonotypes between healthy human individuals (dated by TCRdb to 2020 to 2022). Background for the entire study: The cohort comprised two women and a few men aged 18 to 49 years. To estimate repertoire size and how much clonotypes are shared between individuals, the study performed deep sequencing of blood TCR repertoires from five healthy adults. To increase sequencing depth and limit assay-specific biases, TCR repertoire library preparation and sequencing were carried out by different laboratories using diverse techniques. Leukapheresis yielded between about 0.94 and 10 billion PBMCs per donor. The paper as a whole reports these results and caveats: Based on pairwise subsampling, the degree of clonotype sharing among donors was expected to be affected by sequencing depth. The small number of donors limited the genetic and exposure-history diversity represented. Sampling was limited to blood, and TCR repertoires in tissue likely differ from TCR repertoires in blood.

Donors were healthy HIV-negative adults with no recently reported acute infections or vaccinations. Every donor was a Caucasian adult residing in Nashville, Tennessee, USA. For unsorted samples, tens of millions of PBMCs were counted and genomic DNA was extracted with the QIAamp DNA Blood Mini kit. Blood was obtained by leukapheresis, after which PBMCs were separated by Ficoll-Histopaque density gradient centrifugation and cryopreserved in liquid nitrogen vapor phase. Using the deep immunoSEQ assay, multiplex PCR amplified TCR CDR3 regions from genomic DNA. Extracted genomic DNA from each cell subset was distributed evenly across all wells of several immunoSEQ 96-well plates, and each plate was treated as a replicate. Each replicate PCR for unsorted PBMC received roughly 300 ng genomic DNA, equal to tens of thousands of T cell genomes. Ten immunoSEQ deep assay plates were used to sequence the unsorted PBMC genomic DNA. Purified libraries were quantified with a Qubit 3.0 fluorometer, sized on a Bioanalyzer 2100, and re-quantified with the KAPA Library Quantification kit. A separate single-read 150-cycle Illumina NextSeq 550 flow cell was used to sequence each immunoSEQ 96-well plate. The paper's processing steps were these. Because the immunoSEQ output included only junctional sequences and no quality scores, the filtering could not be the same as the filtering used for full-length reads. To assign V/J genes and CDR3, sequences were annotated using PyIR, a Python wrapper for IgBLAST v1.9, with IMGT germline references. Reads were removed for weak V/J assignments (E-value above 1e-6), missing CDR3, stop codons, out-of-frame junctions, or ambiguous translated residues. V3J clonotypes were defined as sequences sharing the same inferred V gene, J gene, and CDR3 amino acid sequence. Percentage overlap between repertoires was computed as shared unique clonotypes divided by the size of the smaller repertoire. Repertoire richness was assessed with RTK rarefaction, the Chao1 estimator, and Recon v2.1 estimates of unobserved clonotypes. TCRdb stores this immuneACCESS table with in-frame sequences only. Part of the clones is absent; in the studies checked, under half of the shortfall reflects unresolved V genes, and no reason is known for the rest. The DNA gave D and trimming, while V, J and clone size come from that table. For this sample the table gives under 600,000 clones, of which around 77% were detected only once. 12% of the sample lies in the top ten.

Comment on this clone: Which antigen it targets is not known. No qualities accompany the bases; no much larger clone lies one base away.

At the junction V is shortened by 1 base and J by 2 bases, with 8 bases in between. The germline V gene yields MDHEN for CDR1 and SYDVKM for CDR2. The CDR3 has 14 amino acids, counting the end cysteine and phenylalanine. CDR3 DNA is the only sequence kept; it has 42 bases, read in frame from the first base. This TCR derives from a woman aged 40-49 years in good health. Some clones in this sample may be carry-over from other donors' samples. The sequence is built from TRBV28 and TRBJ1-2, with no reliable assignment of the D segment. Sequencing input: PBMCs. CDR3 sequence: CASSLYQTNYGYTF. The DNA is as follows: TGTGCCAGCAGTTTATACCAGACAAACTATGGCTACACCTTC.